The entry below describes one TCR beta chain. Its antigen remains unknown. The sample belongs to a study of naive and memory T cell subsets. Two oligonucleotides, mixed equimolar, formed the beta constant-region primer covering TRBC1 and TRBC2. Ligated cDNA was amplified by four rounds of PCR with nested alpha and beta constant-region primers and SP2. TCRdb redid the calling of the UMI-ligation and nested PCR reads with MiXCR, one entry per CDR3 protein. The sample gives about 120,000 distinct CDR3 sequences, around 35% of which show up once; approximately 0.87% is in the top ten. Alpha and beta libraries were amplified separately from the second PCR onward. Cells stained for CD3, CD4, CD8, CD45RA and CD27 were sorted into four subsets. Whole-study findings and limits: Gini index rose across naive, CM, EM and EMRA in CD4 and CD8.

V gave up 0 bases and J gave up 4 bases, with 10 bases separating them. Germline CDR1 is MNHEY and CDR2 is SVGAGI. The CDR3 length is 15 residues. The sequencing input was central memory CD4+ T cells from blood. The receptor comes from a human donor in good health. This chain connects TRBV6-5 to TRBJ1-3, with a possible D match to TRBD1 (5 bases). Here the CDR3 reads CASSYSIGAGNTIYF. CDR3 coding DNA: TGTGCCAGCAGTTACTCGATTGGGGCAGGAAACACCATATATTTT.